The T cell receptor (beta chain) under discussion was sequenced for a study of neurological immune-mediated disorders. Study-wide results and limits: Private repertoires in all groups were suggested by the absence of shared CDR3 amino acid sequences among expanded clones across subjects. The greatest degree of TCR clonal expansion was observed in HTLV-1-associated myelopathy, with the lowest in multiple sclerosis, below that of healthy controls.

Germline CDR1 SGHRS, CDR2 YFSETQ. J gave up 0 bases and V 4 bases, and 8 bases lay outside the gene matches. The CDR3 has 16 residues. This clonotype occurred many times. As yet, its antigen is unknown. With 10-nucleotide random UMIs, 5'RACE was used to make the cDNA. Each sequencing run yielded over 170 million TCR-beta sequences from 15-18 subjects. Using its own MiXCR run on the 5' RACE reads, TCRdb lists one record per CDR3 protein. The table includes roughly 100,000 distinct CDR3 sequences, roughly 10% detected once. Time point given: longitudinal time-point 3. J is TRBJ2-3 and V is TRBV5-1; 7 bases map to TRBD1. The sequenced sample was PBMCs. The receptor's source is a female donor with HTLV-1-associated myelopathy (HAM/TSP). The CDR3 DNA follows: TGCGCCAGCAGCGTGGACGGCAGGGGGAGCACAGATACGCAGTATTTT. This gives the protein CASSVDGRGSTDTQYF.